A selection of T cell receptor beta chains follows, all from one sample in a study of blood T cell repertoires in COVID-19. Measured with immunoSEQ multiplex PCR; TCRdb has only the in-frame clones, and not every one. The sample lists roughly 260,000 clones; 87% were seen once. The sample taken for sequencing was PBMCs or T cells enriched from blood (not recorded which). The receptors stem from a woman under 40 with acute COVID-19. The CDR3 runs from the conserved cysteine through the conserved F or W. The order of the fields is clone size, V gene, J gene, D gene, CDR3 DNA, CDR3 protein. A D gene is named only where the DNA matches it firmly. Not all rows give a size; the values are once, few, many and, for expanded clones, a class.

>-|TRBV20-1|TRBJ2-1|-
TGCAGTGCTAGAGCAGATCATGAGCAGTTCTTC
CSARADHEQFF
>-|TRBV7-2|TRBJ1-2|-
TGTGCCAGCAGCCAATACGGGGATGGCTACACCTTC
CASSQYGDGYTF
>-|TRBV4-1|TRBJ2-5|-
TGCGCCAGCAGTCGCAGACAGGTTCAAGAGACCCAGTACTTC
CASSRRQVQETQYF
>-|TRBV29-1|TRBJ2-5|-
TGCAGCGTTGAAACAGGACAGAAGGAGACCCAGTACTTC
CSVETGQKETQYF
>-|TRBV9|TRBJ2-3|-
TGTGCCAGCAGCGCAGACGCTTTTGGCGGGGCACCTCGCCCCACAGATACGCAGTATTTT
CASSADAFGGAPRPTDTQYF
>-|TRBV24-1|TRBJ2-5|TRBD2
TGTGCCACCAGCCCCGGGGGACTAGCGGCACTCCAAGAGACCCAGTACTTC
CATSPGGLAALQETQYF
>-|TRBV5-1|TRBJ1-1|-
TGCGCCAGCACGACGGGGTTCGGGATCATGAACACTGAAGCTTTCTTT
CASTTGFGIMNTEAFF
>-|TRBV10-2|TRBJ2-7|TRBD1
TGCGCCAGCAGTGAGCAGGGACAGGGCCTCGGGCAGTACTTC
CASSEQGQGLGQYF
>-|TRBV4-2|TRBJ1-6|-
TGTGCCAGCAGCCCGGGGTTACAGGGAACAAGGACACCCCTCCACTTT
CASSPGLQGTRTPLHF
>-|TRBV19|TRBJ2-7|TRBD1
TGTGCCAGTAGTATCGGCCGAGACAGGGGTTTCTCCTACGAGCAGTACTTC
CASSIGRDRGFSYEQYF
>few|TRBV6-5|TRBJ2-2|-
TGTGCCAGCAGTTACACAGGGACCACCGGGGAGCTGTTTTTT
CASSYTGTTGELFF
>-|TRBV6-6|TRBJ2-5|TRBD1
TGTGCCAGCAGTCCGGCGGGGACAGGGACACTCCAAGAGACCCAGTACTTC
CASSPAGTGTLQETQYF
>-|TRBV2|TRBJ2-1|-
TGTGCCAGCAGTGAAGCGCAGTTAGCCAGCAATGAGCAGTTCTTC
CASSEAQLASNEQFF
>once|TRBV6-1|TRBJ2-5|TRBD2
TGTGCCAGCAGTGACCCCGGAACTAGCGGGGGGGCGGAGACCCAGTACTTC
CASSDPGTSGGAETQYF
>-|TRBV5-6|TRBJ1-2|TRBD1
TGTGCCAGCAGCTTGATCGACAGGGCCATGGAGGGCTACACCTTC
CASSLIDRAMEGYTF
>-|TRBV15|TRBJ2-7|-
TGTGCCACCAGCAGAGAGACGGGTTACGAGCAGTACTTC
CATSRETGYEQYF
>-|TRBV5-6|TRBJ2-1|TRBD2
TGTGCCAGCAGCTTTAGCGGGATGATACACAATGAGCAGTTCTTC
CASSFSGMIHNEQFF
>-|TRBV12-3/TRBV12-4|TRBJ1-2|-
TGTGCCAGCAGTGAAGGGACACATGGCTACACCTTC
CASSEGTHGYTF
>-|TRBV6-5|TRBJ2-7|TRBD2
TGTGCCAGTGGTGGGGCTAGCGGGACCTACGAGCAGTACTTC
CASGGASGTYEQYF
>-|TRBV3-1/TRBV3-2|TRBJ2-7|TRBD1
TGTGCCAGCAGCCAAGGGACAGGGATGGGCGAGCAGTACTTC
CASSQGTGMGEQYF
>many|TRBV7-9|TRBJ2-2|TRBD2
TGTGCCAGCAGCAACGGACTAGGCACCGGGGAGCTGTTTTTT
CASSNGLGTGELFF
>-|TRBV14|TRBJ2-7|-
TGTGCCAGCAGCCAGGACTTGCTCCGCGAGCAGTACTTC
CASSQDLLREQYF
>-|TRBV19|TRBJ2-3|TRBD2
TGTGCCAGTAGCCCTAATCGAGGGAGGGCGGGACCAGATACGCAGTATTTT
CASSPNRGRAGPDTQYF
>-|TRBV27|TRBJ2-7|-
TGTGCCAGCAGTTTTGACAGTTCCTACGAGCAGTACTTC
CASSFDSSYEQYF
>-|TRBV6-5|TRBJ1-1|TRBD1
TGTGCCAGCAGTTACTCTGGGGGTGGGGGACAGGGTGAAGCTTTCTTT
CASSYSGGGGQGEAFF
>-|TRBV7-9|TRBJ2-1|-
TGTGCCAGCAGCCCCACTAGCCAGTCCTACAATGAGCAGTTCTTC
CASSPTSQSYNEQFF
>few|TRBV6-5|TRBJ1-2|-
TGTGCCAGCACCGAGGGAGGGACTAACTATGGCTACACCTTC
CASTEGGTNYGYTF